Sequencing of this T cell receptor (beta chain) was carried out in a study of blood T cell repertoires in COVID-19. Background on the study: Samples taken during acute and convalescent COVID-19 were collected in the United States, Italy and Spain. T cells, B-cell-depleted T cells, or PBMCs supplied cDNA or gDNA.

Seattle's enrolled individuals joined amid active infection and were then monitored longitudinally. Per the authors' pipeline: Amplifying reference gene primers gave estimates of nucleated cell counts. TCRdb's table, derived via immunoSEQ multiplex PCR, lists solely in-frame clones and lacks some. The D gene and trimming were derived from the DNA, and the V and J assignments and clone size from that table. Among about 140,000 clones listed, 84% were seen once. This receptor was obtained from a man aged 25 to 40 with COVID-19, enrolled during active disease. Sequenced input: peripheral blood.

CDR3 nucleotide sequence: TGTGCCAGCAGTTACGGGTTTGAGCGGTCGAACCTACAAGAGACCCAGTACTTC. Translation gives CASSYGFERSNLQETQYF. The rearrangement uses TRBV6-2 or TRBV6-3 and TRBJ2-5, with TRBD2 as a possible D gene (5 bases). V lost 2 bases and J 2 bases, leaving 21 bases between the germline ends. The CDR3 has 18 residues. The V gene's germline CDR1 is MNHEY and CDR2 SVGEGT.